These 18 T cell receptor beta chains were all obtained from the same sample, sequenced in a study of cytomegalovirus exposure and HLA in healthy donors. PCR involved 60 Vbeta and 13 Jbeta primers. Here immunoSEQ multiplex PCR was the method, and the copy in TCRdb shows in-frame clones only, minus some. The sample carries some 14,000 clones, 63% recorded once. Material for sequencing was PBMCs. These receptors all stem from a woman in her forties or fifties in good health and CMV-seropositive.

This clone is categorized as medium-sized. The V call is TRBV6-5, the J call TRBJ2-1; 9 bases fit TRBD2. Trimming cost V 4 bases and J 10 bases; bases outside gene matches: 11. Germline V gives CDR1 MNHEY, CDR2 SVGAGI. The CDR3 covers 15 residues. CDR3: CASSWVAGVSGEQFF. For the CDR3, the DNA is TGTGCCAGCAGTTGGGTAGCGGGAGTTTCGGGGGAGCAGTTCTTC.

The chain uses TRBV28 and TRBJ2-7; 9 bases match TRBD1. Germline trimming cut 6 bases from V and 5 bases from J; bases unmatched to any gene: 5. Germline loops: CDR1 MDHEN, CDR2 SYDVKM. This CDR3 is built from 13 residues. The CDR3 spells CASRYGTGNEQYF. The CDR3 bases are TGTGCCAGCAGGTATGGGACAGGGAACGAGCAGTACTTC. The full variable domain, in which reference TRBV28 and TRBJ2-7 provide the parts outside the CDR3, is DVKVTQSSRYLVKRTGEKVFLECVQDMDHENMFWYRQDPGLGLRLIYFSYDVKMKEKGDIPEGYSVSREKKERFSLILESASTNQTSMYLCASRYGTGNEQYFGPGTRLTVT.

V and J are TRBV4-2 and TRBJ2-7; maybe TRBD2 (6 bases). The CDR3 totals 17 residues. The V and J ends lost 3 bases and 4 bases respectively, with 22 bases between them. Germline V lookup: CDR1 LGHNA, CDR2 YNFKEQ. The CDR3 region is CASSHELRGLPAYEQYF. The CDR3, as DNA: TGTGCCAGCAGCCACGAATTACGGGGACTCCCAGCGTACGAGCAGTACTTC.

By sample fraction, this clone is medium-sized. The V call is TRBV10-3, the J call TRBJ2-3; 8 bases are a match to TRBD2. Per the germline V gene, CDR1 is ENHRY and CDR2 is SYGVKD. Trimming at V came to 0 bases and at J to 3 bases, leaving 5 bases not matched to a gene. CDR3 size: 16 residues. CDR3 nucleotide sequence: TGTGCCATCAGTGAGTCAGGAGCGGGAGTTACAGATACGCAGTATTTT. Its translation: CAISESGAGVTDTQYF.

This clone was counted only a few times. The chain has TRBV6-4 and TRBJ1-1; D not resolved. Looked up from germline, CDR1 is MRHNA and CDR2 is SNTAGT. CDR3 length equals 14 residues. Trimming took 11 bases from V and 0 from J, leaving 16 bases between them. Here the CDR3 DNA reads TGTGCCTCCCCTTCGGGATACATGAACACTGAAGCTTTCTTT. Encoded protein: CASPSGYMNTEAFF.

As to this clone: Other DNA sequences of this sample code for an identical CDR3. The rearrangement joins TRBV4-2 to TRBJ1-1, with D hard to call. The CDR3 length is 15 residues. CDR1 is LGHNA, CDR2 YNFKEQ, per germline. The V and J ends lost 3 bases and 1 base respectively, with 12 bases between them. CDR3 residues: CASSQVGEGNTEAFF. The CDR3 coding sequence is TGTGCCAGCAGCCAGGTTGGGGAGGGGAACACTGAAGCTTTCTTT.

To note about this clone: Because the CDR3's place on the DNA is in doubt, the DNA is left out and the CDR3 is given as listed by TCRdb. This sequence joins TRBV7-2 and TRBJ2-3; TRBD2 reflects the table's D call only, with no check against the DNA. The CDR3 is 11 residues long, counting both termini. The germline V gene encodes CDR1 SGHTA and CDR2 FQGNSA. The CDR3 reads CASSFAAGAYF.

The rearrangement links TRBV29-1 to TRBJ1-2; D perhaps matches TRBD1 (6 bases). The V gene's germline CDR1 is SQVTM and CDR2 ANQGSEA. The CDR3 extends over 11 amino acids. With 8 bases removed from V and 3 bases from J, the gap between germline ends came to 10 bases. The CDR3 loop is CSLGQDYGYTF. CDR3 nucleotides: TGCAGCTTGGGACAAGACTATGGCTACACCTTC.

This clone appeared a few times. This chain links TRBV30 with TRBJ2-2; the D gene is possibly TRBD2 (6 bases). This CDR3 has 13 amino acids. CDR1 is GTSNPN, CDR2 SVGIG, per germline (reference sequence). Trimming removed 0 bases at V and 6 bases at J, with 8 bases between. CDR3 sequence (DNA): TGTGCCTGGAGTGTATGGGAGGCCGGGGAGCTGTTTTTT. It translates to CAWSVWEAGELFF.

This clone has only one observation. The chain uses TRBV19 and TRBJ1-1; no firm D call. CDR1 and CDR2 (germline): LNHDA, SQIVND (reference sequence). The CDR3 totals 11 residues. Deletions cut 4 bases from V and 7 bases from J, with 7 bases between. CDR3 sequence reads: CASSSHSEAFF. As DNA, the CDR3 is TGTGCCAGTAGTAGTCACAGTGAAGCTTTCTTT.

This clone was counted a few times. The chain employs TRBV6-1 and TRBJ1-5; possibly TRBD1 for D (6 bases). Between the trimmed V and J ends, which lost 2 bases and 11 bases, there was a span of 13 bases. The CDR3 runs 13 residues. Per germline, CDR1 MNHNS and CDR2 SASEGT. The CDR3 coding sequence is TGTGCCAGCAGTGAACTTGGGGGGGGCGCCCAGCATTTT. Protein: CASSELGGGAQHF.

This clone was observed a handful of times. The chain links TRBV7-9 to TRBJ1-4; TRBD1 matches at 8 bases. J lost 10 bases, V lost 5 bases, and 6 bases had no gene match. Germline V gives CDR1 SEHNR, CDR2 FQNEAQ (reference sequence). The CDR3 contains 13 residues. CDR3 residues: CASSHGTGGKLFF. The CDR3 DNA sequence: TGTGCCAGCAGCCACGGGACAGGAGGAAAACTGTTTTTT.

The V and J genes are TRBV10-3 and TRBJ1-2; 8 nucleotides match TRBD1. The germline V gene has CDR1 ENHRY and CDR2 SYGVKD. Trimming cost V 6 bases and J 2 bases; bases outside gene matches: 8. This CDR3 is 15 amino acids long. The CDR3 coding sequence is TGTGCCATCAGGGGCACCAGACAGGGGAACTATGGCTACACCTTC. Amino acids: CAIRGTRQGNYGYTF.

The table lists this clone with a count of one. The J gene is TRBJ1-2, the V gene TRBV10-3, with D perhaps matching TRBD1 (6 bases). Germline CDR1 and CDR2: ENHRY and SYGVKD. V shed 5 bases and J shed 4 bases, with 17 bases lying between them. This CDR3 has 15 amino acids. CDR3 protein: CAISTTGSIGYGYTF. The CDR3 DNA follows: TGTGCCATCAGTACAACAGGGAGTATAGGCTATGGCTACACCTTC.

This clone was seen a handful of times. The chain recombines TRBV7-3 with TRBJ1-1, with a tentative D call TRBD1 (6 bases). V was trimmed by 5 bases and J by 6 bases, leaving 16 bases between them. This CDR3 is built from 14 residues. Germline V lookup: CDR1 SGHTA, CDR2 FQGTGA. CDR3 in amino acids: CASSQKPGAPEAFF. CDR3 DNA sequence: TGTGCCAGCAGCCAAAAACCAGGGGCCCCTGAAGCTTTCTTT.

The chain recombines TRBV30 with TRBJ2-7; D might be TRBD2 (6 bases). This CDR3 comprises 18 residues. CDR1 and CDR2 (germline): GTSNPN, SVGIG (reference sequence). V gave up 3 bases and J gave up 5 bases, with 29 bases separating them. The CDR3 sequence is CAWSAPGRRAVYLNEQYF. The CDR3 bases are TGTGCCTGGAGCGCCCCTGGCCGGAGGGCCGTGTATTTGAACGAGCAGTACTTC. The entire variable domain, with the rest obtained from reference TRBV30 and TRBJ2-7, is as follows: SQTIHQWPATLVQPVGSPLSLECTVEGTSNPNLYWYRQAAGRGLQLLFYSVGIGQISSEVPQNLSASRPQDRQFILSSKKLLLSDSGFYLCAWSAPGRRAVYLNEQYFGPGTRLTVT.

This clone came up a few times. J is TRBJ1-1 and V is TRBV10-3; perhaps TRBD1 as D (6 bases). The CDR3 has 15 residues. With 3 bases removed from V and 2 bases from J, the gap between germline ends came to 13 bases. The germline V gene encodes CDR1 ENHRY and CDR2 SYGVKD. As DNA, the CDR3 is TGTGCCATCAGTGACACAGGGACATTCAACACTGAAGCTTTCTTT. Protein sequence: CAISDTGTFNTEAFF.

V gene TRBV10-3 combines with J gene TRBJ1-1; D is possibly TRBD1 (5 bases). Trimming pared 3 bases from V and 8 bases from J, leaving 13 bases between. CDR1 is ENHRY and CDR2 is SYGVKD in the germline V gene. The CDR3 length is 13 residues. CDR3 nucleotide sequence: TGTGCCATCAGTGAAGTTGGGGGGACGGAAGCTTTCTTT. This codes for CAISEVGGTEAFF.